Listed below are T cell receptor beta chains from one sample, sequenced in a study of identical twins. One entry per CDR3 protein, called by TCRdb with MiXCR from the 5' RACE reads. The data hold fewer than 900,000 distinct CDR3 sequences, with 21% observed a single time. These data were also reused for a study on T cells expressing NK-cell markers.

The specimen sequenced was PBMCs. These receptors were obtained from a woman aged 18-35 years in good health. The CDR3 runs from the conserved cysteine through the conserved F or W. Each record gives: D gene, V gene, clone size, J gene, CDR3 DNA, CDR3 protein. A D gene is named only where the DNA matches it firmly. A clone size is listed for some rows: how often the clone was seen (once, few, many), or a class if it is expanded.

TRBD2	TRBV6-2/TRBV6-3	NA	TRBJ2-1	TGTGCCACCCTAGCGGGGGGGTACAATGAGCAGTTCTTC	CATLAGGYNEQFF
TRBD1	TRBV20-1	many	TRBJ1-2	TGCAGTGGGAAACAGGGGAGATATGGCTACACCTTC	CSGKQGRYGYTF
NA	TRBV7-2	NA	TRBJ1-4	TGTGCCAGCAGCCGGACCAGGGGCAATGAAAAACTGTTTTTT	CASSRTRGNEKLFF
NA	TRBV7-2	NA	TRBJ2-2	TGTGCCAGCAGCTTATCTCTCTACACCGGGGAGCTGTTTTTT	CASSLSLYTGELFF
NA	TRBV11-2	few	TRBJ2-3	TGTGCCAGCAGCTTAGAGCTCAATTGGCAGTATTTT	CASSLELNWQYF
TRBD1	TRBV29-1	few	TRBJ2-7	TGCAGCGTTGCTTCCTACCGGGACAGGGGAAACTACGAGCAGTACTTC	CSVASYRDRGNYEQYF
NA	TRBV30	once	TRBJ2-2	TGTGCCTGGAGAACAGGGAACACCGGGGAGCTGTTTTTT	CAWRTGNTGELFF
NA	TRBV7-3	few	TRBJ1-6	TGTGCCAGCAGCTTCGCTCGGATGGGCACCCTCCACTTT	CASSFARMGTLHF
NA	TRBV6-1	few	TRBJ2-3	TGTGCCAGCAGCCGAGCAGGGTTTTCAGGAGATACGCAGTATTTT	CASSRAGFSGDTQYF
TRBD1	TRBV7-8	NA	TRBJ1-1	TGTGCCAGCAGCTCTGACAGGGAAGACACTGAAGCTTTCTTT	CASSSDREDTEAFF
NA	TRBV15	few	TRBJ1-6	TGTGCCACCAGCAGAGACCGCCAAGATTCACCCCTCCACTTT	CATSRDRQDSPLHF
TRBD1	TRBV20-1	few	TRBJ2-3	TGCAGTGCTATCACCGGGACAGGAGTCACAGATACGCAGTATTTT	CSAITGTGVTDTQYF
TRBD2	TRBV6-2/TRBV6-3	NA	TRBJ2-1	TGTGCCAGCCTAGCGGGAGCGTCATCCTACAATGAGCAGTTCTTC	CASLAGASSYNEQFF
TRBD1	TRBV15	NA	TRBJ2-5	TGTGCCACCAGCAACAGGGGGCATGGTGAGACCCAGTACTTC	CATSNRGHGETQYF
NA	TRBV5-1	NA	TRBJ2-3	TGCGCCAGCAGCGACCGGACAGCTAGCACAGATACGCAGTATTTT	CASSDRTASTDTQYF
NA	TRBV4-3	few	TRBJ2-3	TGCGCCAGCAGCCAAGATCCCCCGGGACTGAGCACAGATACGCAGTATTTT	CASSQDPPGLSTDTQYF
TRBD1	TRBV14	NA	TRBJ2-6	TGTGCCAGCAGTCATAGGACAGGGAACGGGGCCAACGTCCTGACTTTC	CASSHRTGNGANVLTF
NA	TRBV29-1	NA	TRBJ2-1	TGCAGCGTTGGGGACTGGCAGTTCTTC	CSVGDWQFF
NA	TRBV5-5	few	TRBJ2-4	TGTGCCAGCAGCTCAGTAGGGGCCTACAAAAACATTCAGTACTTC	CASSSVGAYKNIQYF
NA	TRBV27	NA	TRBJ2-5	TGTGCCAGCAGTTTCGACAGTTACAAAGAGACCCAGTACTTC	CASSFDSYKETQYF
NA	TRBV4-3	NA	TRBJ2-3	TGCGCCAGCAGCGACAGGTATCACACAGATACGCAGTATTTT	CASSDRYHTDTQYF
NA	TRBV6-2/TRBV6-3	few	TRBJ2-1	TGTGCCAGCAGTTACGACGGTTTATCCTACAATGAGCAGTTCTTC	CASSYDGLSYNEQFF
TRBD1	TRBV20-1	NA	TRBJ1-1	TGCAGTGCTAGAGGGGGCAGGGGGCATACTGAAGCTTTCTTT	CSARGGRGHTEAFF
NA	TRBV5-5	NA	TRBJ2-3	TGTGCCAGCATCAAGTCGGCGGCCCTGGGTACAGGTACGCAGTATTTT	CASIKSAALGTGTQYF
NA	TRBV24-1	NA	TRBJ1-3	TGTGCCACCAGTGACCCATCTAAGGTAGAATTTGGAAACACCATATATTTT	CATSDPSKVEFGNTIYF
TRBD2	TRBV20-1	NA	TRBJ2-7	TGCAGTGCTAGGGGACTAGCGGGAGCCCTCTACGAGCAGTACTTC	CSARGLAGALYEQYF
TRBD1	TRBV5-8	many	TRBJ1-1	TGTGCCAGCAGGACAGGGATTGAGGGCACTGAAGCTTTCTTT	CASRTGIEGTEAFF
TRBD2	TRBV5-1	few	TRBJ2-3	TGCGCCAGCAGCTTGACTAGCGGGATGTACGATACGCAGTATTTT	CASSLTSGMYDTQYF
NA	TRBV10-3	few	TRBJ2-4	TGTGCCATCAGTGGCGGATTAGCCAAAAACATTCAGTACTTC	CAISGGLAKNIQYF
TRBD2	TRBV7-2	few	TRBJ2-3	TGTGCCAGCAGCTCCGGGACTAGGCAGGATACGCAGTATTTT	CASSSGTRQDTQYF
NA	TRBV24-1	many	TRBJ2-1	TGTGCCACCAGTGATTACCGGAATGAGCAGTTCTTC	CATSDYRNEQFF
NA	TRBV2	NA	TRBJ1-6	TGTGCCAGCAGGGGGGACCTAAATTCACCCCTCCACTTT	CASRGDLNSPLHF
NA	TRBV6-5	NA	TRBJ2-7	TGTGCCAGCAGTTACGGCCAGGGCCCCTACGAGCAGTACTTC	CASSYGQGPYEQYF
TRBD2	TRBV6-2/TRBV6-3	NA	TRBJ2-1	TGTGCCAGCAGTTACCCCTCGGGACTAGCGGGAGGGAGGAATGAGCAGTTCTTC	CASSYPSGLAGGRNEQFF